Listed below are T cell receptor beta chains from one sample, sequenced in a study of early T cells in non-severe SARS-CoV-2 infection. Each CDR3 protein gets one entry after TCRdb re-called the 5' RACE reads with MiXCR. The sample has approximately 100,000 distinct CDR3 sequences, approximately 10% seen once. What was sequenced was whole blood. The receptors stem from an adult who was a healthcare worker with PCR-confirmed SARS-CoV-2 infection or an uninfected control (not recorded which). CDR3s include the opening cysteine and the closing phenylalanine or tryptophan.

V	J	CDR3
TRBV12-3/TRBV12-4	TRBJ1-5	CASSLYRQGFQPQHF
TRBV7-8	TRBJ2-1	CASSPLNALAGGRNEQFF
TRBV18	TRBJ2-3	CASSPRGQTTDTQYF
TRBV6-5	TRBJ2-1	CASSYADGLGEQFF
TRBV20-1	TRBJ1-2	CSAVPHRTNLGYTF
TRBV29-1	TRBJ2-7	CSVEAGGSASEQYF
TRBV6-5	TRBJ1-2	CASSPSTGPILYGYTF
TRBV28	TRBJ1-3	CASRIDRGRNTIYF
TRBV3-1	TRBJ2-3	CASSQRRGGSTDTQYF
TRBV7-9	TRBJ2-1	CASSDPWERGQQGSNEQFF
TRBV29-1	TRBJ2-3	CSASLWDTQYF
TRBV6-5	TRBJ2-3	CASRPYKTGFTDTQYF
TRBV28	TRBJ1-5	CASETGGNDQPQHF
TRBV27	TRBJ2-1	CASSLRGDEQFF
TRBV18	TRBJ1-2	CASSRDDSGYTF
TRBV18	TRBJ1-1	CASSRTENTEAFF
TRBV6-6	TRBJ1-5	CASSYAGQGTSNQPQHF
TRBV3-1	TRBJ1-6	CASSHTGIDNSPLHF
TRBV6-5	TRBJ1-1	CASSYSGGKTEAFF
TRBV7-2	TRBJ2-3	CASSILAGDTQYF
TRBV6-5	TRBJ2-5	CASSYSAGAEETQYF
TRBV28	TRBJ1-1	CASSFYYREGNTEAFF
TRBV5-5	TRBJ1-2	CATRTGNYGYTF